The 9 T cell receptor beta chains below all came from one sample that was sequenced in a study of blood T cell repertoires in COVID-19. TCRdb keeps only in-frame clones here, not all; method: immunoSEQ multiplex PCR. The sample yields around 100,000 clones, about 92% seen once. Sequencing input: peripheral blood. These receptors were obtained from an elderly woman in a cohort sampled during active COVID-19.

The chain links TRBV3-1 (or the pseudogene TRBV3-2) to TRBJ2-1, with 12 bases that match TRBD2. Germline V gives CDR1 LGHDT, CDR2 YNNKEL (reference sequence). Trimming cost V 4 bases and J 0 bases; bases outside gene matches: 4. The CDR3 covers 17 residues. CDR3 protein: CASSLRLAGVSYNEQFF. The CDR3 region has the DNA TGTGCCAGCAGCCTAAGACTAGCGGGGGTCTCCTACAATGAGCAGTTCTTC.

This chain's CDR3 is CASSYPGNSPLHF. The CDR3 coding sequence is TGTGCCAGCAGCTACCCAGGGAATTCACCCCTCCACTTT. This sequence joins TRBV7-9 and TRBJ1-6; the D gene is possibly TRBD1 (5 bases). V gave up 4 bases and J gave up 7 bases, with 8 bases separating them. The CDR3 extends over 13 amino acids. Germline loops: CDR1 SEHNR, CDR2 FQNEAQ (reference sequence).

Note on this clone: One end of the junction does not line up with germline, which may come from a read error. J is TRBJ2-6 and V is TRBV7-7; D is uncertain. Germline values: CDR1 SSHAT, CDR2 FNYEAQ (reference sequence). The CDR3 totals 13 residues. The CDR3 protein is CASSLRGANVLTF. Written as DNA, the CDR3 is TGTGCTAGCAGCTTACGGGGGGCCAACGTCCTGACTTTC.

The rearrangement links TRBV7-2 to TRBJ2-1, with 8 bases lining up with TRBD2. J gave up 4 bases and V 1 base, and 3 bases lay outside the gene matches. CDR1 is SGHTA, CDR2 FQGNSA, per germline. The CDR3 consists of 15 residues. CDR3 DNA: TGTGCCAGCAGCTTAGTTCCTAGCGGGTACAATGAGCAGTTCTTC. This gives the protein CASSLVPSGYNEQFF.

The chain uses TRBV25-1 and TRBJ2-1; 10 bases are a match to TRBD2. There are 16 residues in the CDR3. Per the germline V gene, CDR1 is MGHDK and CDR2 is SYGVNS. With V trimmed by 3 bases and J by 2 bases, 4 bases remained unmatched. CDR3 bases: TGTGCCAGCAGTGACCCTAGCGGGGGCACCTACAATGAGCAGTTCTTC. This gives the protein CASSDPSGGTYNEQFF.

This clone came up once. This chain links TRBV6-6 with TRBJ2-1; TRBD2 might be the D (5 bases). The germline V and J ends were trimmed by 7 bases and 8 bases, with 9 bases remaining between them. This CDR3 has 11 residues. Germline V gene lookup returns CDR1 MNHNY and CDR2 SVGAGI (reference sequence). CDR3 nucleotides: TGTGCCAGCAACGAGGGTTATGAGCAGTTCTTC. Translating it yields CASNEGYEQFF.

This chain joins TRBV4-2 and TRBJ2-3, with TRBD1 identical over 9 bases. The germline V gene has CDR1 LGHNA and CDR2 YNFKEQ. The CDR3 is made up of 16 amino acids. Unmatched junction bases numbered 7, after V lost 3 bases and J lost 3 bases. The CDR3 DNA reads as TGTGCCAGCAGCCAGGAACAGGGGGCGTGGACAGATACGCAGTATTTT. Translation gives CASSQEQGAWTDTQYF.

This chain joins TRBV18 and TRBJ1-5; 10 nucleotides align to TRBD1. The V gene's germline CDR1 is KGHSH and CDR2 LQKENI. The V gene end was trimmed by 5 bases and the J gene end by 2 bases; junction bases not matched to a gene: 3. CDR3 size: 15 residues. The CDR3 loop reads CASSDGTGGNQPQHF. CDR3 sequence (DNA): TGTGCCAGCTCAGACGGGACAGGGGGCAATCAGCCCCAGCATTTT.

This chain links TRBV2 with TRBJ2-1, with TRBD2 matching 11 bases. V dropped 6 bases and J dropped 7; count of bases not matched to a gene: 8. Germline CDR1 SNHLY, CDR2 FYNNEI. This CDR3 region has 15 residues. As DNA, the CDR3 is TGTGCCAGCAGCGCTAGCGGGGGGAGAGGGAATGAGCAGTTCTTC. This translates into CASSASGGRGNEQFF.